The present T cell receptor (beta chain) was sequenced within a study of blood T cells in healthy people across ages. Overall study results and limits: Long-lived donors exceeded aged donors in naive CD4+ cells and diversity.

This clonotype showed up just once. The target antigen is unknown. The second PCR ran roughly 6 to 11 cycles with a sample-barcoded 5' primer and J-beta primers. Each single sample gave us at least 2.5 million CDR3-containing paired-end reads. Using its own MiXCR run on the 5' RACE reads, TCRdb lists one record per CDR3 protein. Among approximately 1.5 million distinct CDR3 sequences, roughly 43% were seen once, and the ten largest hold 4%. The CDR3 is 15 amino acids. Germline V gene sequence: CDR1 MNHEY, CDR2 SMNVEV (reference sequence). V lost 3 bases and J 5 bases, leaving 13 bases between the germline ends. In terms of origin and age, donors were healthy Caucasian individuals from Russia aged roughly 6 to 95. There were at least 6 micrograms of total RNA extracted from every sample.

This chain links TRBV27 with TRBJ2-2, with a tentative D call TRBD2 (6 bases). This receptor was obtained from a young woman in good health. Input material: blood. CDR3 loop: CASSFRDSGTGELFF. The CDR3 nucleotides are TGTGCCAGCAGTTTTCGGGACTCGGGGACCGGGGAGCTGTTTTTT.